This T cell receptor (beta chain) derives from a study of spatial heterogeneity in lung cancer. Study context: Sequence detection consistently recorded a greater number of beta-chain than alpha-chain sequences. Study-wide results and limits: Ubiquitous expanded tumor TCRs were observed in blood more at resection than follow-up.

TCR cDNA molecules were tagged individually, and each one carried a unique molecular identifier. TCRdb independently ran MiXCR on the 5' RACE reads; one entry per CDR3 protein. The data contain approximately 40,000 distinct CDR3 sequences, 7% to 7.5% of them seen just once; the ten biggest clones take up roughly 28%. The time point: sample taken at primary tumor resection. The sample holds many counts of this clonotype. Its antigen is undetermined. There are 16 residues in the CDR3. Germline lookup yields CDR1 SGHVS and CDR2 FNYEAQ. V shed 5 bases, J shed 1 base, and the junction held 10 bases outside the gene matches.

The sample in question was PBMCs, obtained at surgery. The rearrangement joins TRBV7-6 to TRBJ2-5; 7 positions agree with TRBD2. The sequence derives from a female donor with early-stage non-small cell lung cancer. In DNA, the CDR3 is TGTGCCAGCAGCCCGAGTGGCGGGGGACCCCAAGAGACCCAGTACTTC. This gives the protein CASSPSGGGPQETQYF.